This T cell receptor beta chain was captured in a study of blood T cell repertoires in COVID-19. Germline CDR1 GTSNPN, CDR2 SVGIG (reference sequence). CDR3 length: 13 amino acids. Unmatched junction bases numbered 2, after V lost 1 base and J lost 2 bases. Clones were read by immunoSEQ multiplex PCR, and TCRdb kept only the in-frame ones, dropping some. This table has under 150,000 clones, 75% to 90% appearing once. The sequence derives from a man aged 25 to 45 who had recovered from COVID-19. Sequencing input: PBMCs or T cells enriched from blood (not recorded which). This sequence joins TRBV30 and TRBJ2-7, with TRBD2 matching 7 bases. The CDR3 here is CAWSDGRAYEQYF. The CDR3 DNA reads TGTGCCTGGAGTGATGGGAGGGCCTACGAGCAGTACTTC.